These 11 T cell receptor beta chains came from one sample sequenced in a study of blood T cells in healthy people across ages. With a J-beta primer mix and a sample-barcoded 5' primer, a second PCR ran roughly 7 to 11 cycles. Using its own MiXCR run on the 5' RACE reads, TCRdb lists one record per CDR3 protein. The sample carries approximately 800,000 distinct CDR3 sequences, over 45% recorded once. Sequences were obtained from blood. The receptors were sampled from a young man in good health.

The chain recombines TRBV15 with TRBJ1-2; 8 nucleotides align to TRBD1. CDR1 and CDR2 (germline): LNHNV, YYDKDF (reference sequence). This CDR3 comprises 17 residues. V gave up 0 bases and J gave up 0 bases; unmatched junction bases: 6. The CDR3 here is CATSREVGQVPNYGYTF. The CDR3 DNA reads as TGTGCCACCAGCAGAGAGGTGGGACAGGTCCCTAACTATGGCTACACCTTC.

This clonotype has more than one count but fewer than ten. The genes are TRBV7-2 and TRBJ2-7; 10 bases line up with TRBD2. The CDR3 runs to 14 residues. V lost 3 bases, J lost 3 bases, and 2 bases stayed unmatched. Germline CDR1 is SGHTA and CDR2 is FQGNSA. As DNA, the CDR3 is TGTGCCAGCAGCTTCTGGACTAGCGGCTACGAGCAGTACTTC. This encodes CASSFWTSGYEQYF.

The chain uses TRBV29-1 and TRBJ2-7, with D perhaps assigned TRBD1 or TRBD2 (7 bases each). The last part of the DNA fits TRBJ2-5 better; the J call may be wrong. CDR3 length: 15 amino acids. Germline CDR1 and CDR2: SQVTM and ANQGSEA. CDR3 sequence: CSVDWGGQGVETQYF. CDR3 coding DNA: TGCAGCGTTGATTGGGGGGGGCAGGGGGTCGAGACCCAGTACTTC.

In DNA form, the CDR3 reads TGTGCCAGTAACCCAGATACGGGGTACGAGAATGGCTACACCTTC. It yields the protein CASNPDTGYENGYTF. The chain joins TRBV19 to TRBJ1-2; D not certain. V was shortened by 7 bases and J by 6 bases, with 21 bases between the two germline ends. This CDR3 has 15 amino acids. CDR1 LNHDA and CDR2 SQIVND come from the germline V gene (reference sequence).

The chain carries TRBV29-1 and TRBJ2-3; D possibly corresponds to TRBD2 (6 bases). Trimming shortened V by 0 bases and J by 13 bases, and 14 bases separated the two germline ends. This CDR3 has 12 residues. Germline V gene sequence: CDR1 SQVTM, CDR2 ANQGSEA. The chain's CDR3 is CSVEDSGLAEYF. The CDR3 DNA reads as TGCAGCGTTGAAGATTCAGGATTAGCGGAGTATTTT.

A few counts support this clonotype. The chain combines TRBV29-1 with TRBJ2-7; 8 bases are shared with TRBD1. From germline, CDR1 is SQVTM and CDR2 ANQGSEA. V trimming: 4 bases; J trimming: 2 bases; junction bases outside the gene matches: 4. This CDR3 comprises 13 residues. CDR3 DNA: TGCAGCGTTGTGACAGGGGAAGCCTACGAGCAGTACTTC. Amino acids: CSVVTGEAYEQYF.

For this clonotype: A much larger clone lies one base from this, so it may be a read error. In nucleotides, the CDR3 is TGTGCCAGCAGGACTAGCCCCTACGAGCAGTACTTC. Its protein is CASRTSPYEQYF. The chain uses TRBV6-2 or TRBV6-3 and TRBJ2-7, with 7 positions matching TRBD2. Germline-derived CDR1 and CDR2 are MNHEY and SVGEGT. With V trimmed by 6 bases and J by 2 bases, 1 base remained unmatched. The CDR3 runs to 12 residues.

The chain uses TRBV10-3 and TRBJ1-4; D unresolved. Germline V gene data show CDR1 as ENHRY and CDR2 as SYGVKD. This CDR3 is 14 amino acids long. The ends were cut back, 10 bases at V and 8 bases at J, with 20 bases in the middle. The DNA for the CDR3 is TGTGCCACCCGACGGTTGACGGGAGACGAAAAACTGTTTTTT. Encoded protein: CATRRLTGDEKLFF.

The chain uses TRBV20-1 and TRBJ2-7; 8 positions match TRBD2. Germline V gene lookup returns CDR1 DFQATT and CDR2 SNEGSKA (reference sequence). The CDR3 consists of 16 residues. V shed 6 bases, J shed 2 bases, and the junction held 15 bases outside the gene matches. The CDR3 bases are TGCAGTGCAGCGGGGGATGGCAGGGCCAAGACCTACGAGCAGTACTTC. Protein sequence: CSAAGDGRAKTYEQYF.

CDR3 region: CASSPLRLSPLHF. The CDR3 region has the DNA TGTGCCAGCAGCCCCCTGCGTCTTTCACCCCTCCACTTT. This rearrangement joins TRBV7-2 to TRBJ1-6; D remains ambiguous. Germline lookup yields CDR1 SGHTA and CDR2 FQGNSA. CDR3 length equals 13 residues. V dropped 5 bases and J dropped 9 bases, with 11 bases sitting between them.

The table lists this clonotype with a few counts. The chain employs TRBV6-5 and TRBJ2-1, with 7 bases identical to TRBD2. Germline V gene data show CDR1 as MNHEY and CDR2 as SVGAGI. Trimming removed 0 bases from V and 6 bases from J; junction bases left unmatched: 8. The CDR3 extends over 16 amino acids. CDR3 DNA sequence: TGTGCCAGCAGTTACTCGATGCTAGCGGTTCCCAATGAGCAGTTCTTC. It encodes CASSYSMLAVPNEQFF.